The subject of this entry is one TCR beta chain. Its antigen is unidentified. Germline V gene data show CDR1 as KGHSH and CDR2 as LQKENI. The V end lost 6 bases, the J end lost 2 bases, and 13 bases lay between the germline ends. This CDR3 has 14 residues. cDNA synthesis used the whole RNA isolate, giving expressed TCRB sequences. Method: immunoSEQ multiplex PCR; TCRdb's copy keeps in-frame clones and lacks some. The sample records about 230,000 clones, around 10% being singletons. Every donor provided one heparinised blood draw, which averaged around 120 mL. This sample stems from a study of beta chain features in type 1 diabetes. Study information: Examination of sorted cells across all samples involved approximately 100,000,000 cells.

Findings and limits, study-wide: Among patients with Type 1 diabetes, TCRB CDR3s were moderately but significantly shorter in every one of the four CD4+ subsets. VDJ junctions from patients with type 1 diabetes contained fewer insertions and more deletions.

V and J are TRBV18 and TRBJ1-1; D is possibly TRBD1 (6 bases). The source of this sequence is a woman aged 18-35 years in good health. The sample was naive CD4+ T cells from blood. CDR3 in amino acids: CASSRTELNTEAFF. The CDR3 region has the DNA TGTGCCAGCTCCAGGACAGAACTTAACACTGAAGCTTTCTTT.